This TCR beta chain was profiled in a study of molecular identifiers for immune sequencing clone quantification. Sorted naive CD8 T cells were those defined as CD8+CD4-CCR7+CD45RA+. TCRdb used MiXCR to reprocess the PCR reads, holding one entry per CDR3 protein. This table has approximately 100,000 distinct CDR3 sequences, approximately 40% appearing once. The TCR originated in a human donor in good health. Some libraries in this study had Jurkat cell RNA spiked in. What was sequenced was naive CD8+ T cells from blood, with Jurkat cell RNA spiked in. Subset in this sample: FACS-sorted CD8+CD4-CCR7+CD45RA+ naive T cells.

CDR3 loop: CASSLMVGGQPQHF. DNA for the CDR3: TGTGCCAGCAGTTTAATGGTCGGCGGCCAGCCCCAGCATTTT. The chain is built from TRBV27 and TRBJ1-5; D unclear. Germline V CDR1 and CDR2: MNHEY, SMNVEV (reference sequence). The CDR3 spans 14 residues. V lost 2 bases to trimming and J lost 7 bases, with 12 bases between them.